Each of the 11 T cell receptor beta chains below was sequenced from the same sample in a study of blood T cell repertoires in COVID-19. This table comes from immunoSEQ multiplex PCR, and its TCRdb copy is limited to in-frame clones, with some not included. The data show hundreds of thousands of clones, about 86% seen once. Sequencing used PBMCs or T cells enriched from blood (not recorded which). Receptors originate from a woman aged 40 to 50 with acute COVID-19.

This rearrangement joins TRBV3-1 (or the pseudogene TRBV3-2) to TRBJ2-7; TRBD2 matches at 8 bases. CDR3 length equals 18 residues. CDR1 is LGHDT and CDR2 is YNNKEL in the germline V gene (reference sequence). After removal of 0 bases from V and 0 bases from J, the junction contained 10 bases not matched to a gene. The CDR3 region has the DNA TGTGCCAGCAGCCAAGATTCCCGCCTAGCGGGTGGCTCCTACGAGCAGTACTTC. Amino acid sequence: CASSQDSRLAGGSYEQYF.

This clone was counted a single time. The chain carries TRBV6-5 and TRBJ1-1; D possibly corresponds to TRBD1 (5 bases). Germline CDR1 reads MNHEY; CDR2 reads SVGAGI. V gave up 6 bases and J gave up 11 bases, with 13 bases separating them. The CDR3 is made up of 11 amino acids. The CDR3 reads CASRILGAAFF. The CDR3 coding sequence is TGTGCCAGCAGGATCCTTGGGGCCGCTTTCTTT.

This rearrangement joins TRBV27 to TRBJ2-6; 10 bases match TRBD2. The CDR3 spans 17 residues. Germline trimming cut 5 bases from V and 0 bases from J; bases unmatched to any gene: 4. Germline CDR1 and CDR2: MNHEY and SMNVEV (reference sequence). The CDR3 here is CASSGLADNSGANVLTF. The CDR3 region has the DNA TGTGCCAGCAGTGGACTAGCGGATAACTCTGGGGCCAACGTCCTGACTTTC.

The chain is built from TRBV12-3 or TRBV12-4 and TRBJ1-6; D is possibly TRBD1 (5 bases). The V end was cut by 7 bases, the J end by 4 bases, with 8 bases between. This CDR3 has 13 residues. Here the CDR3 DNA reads TGTGCCAGCACCCCAGGGTATAATTCACCCCTCCACTTT. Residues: CASTPGYNSPLHF.

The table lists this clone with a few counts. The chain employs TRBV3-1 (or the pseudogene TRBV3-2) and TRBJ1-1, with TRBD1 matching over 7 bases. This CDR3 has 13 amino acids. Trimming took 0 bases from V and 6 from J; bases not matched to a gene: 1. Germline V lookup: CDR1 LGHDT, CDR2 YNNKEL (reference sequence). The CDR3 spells CASSQDGTAEAFF. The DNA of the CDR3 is TGTGCCAGCAGCCAAGATGGGACAGCTGAAGCTTTCTTT.

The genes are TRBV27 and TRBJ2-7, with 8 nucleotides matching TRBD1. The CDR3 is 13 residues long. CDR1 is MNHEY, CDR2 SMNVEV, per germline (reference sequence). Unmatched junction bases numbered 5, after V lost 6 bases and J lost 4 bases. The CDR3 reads CASSRDRRYEQYF. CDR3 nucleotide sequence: TGTGCCAGCAGCCGGGACAGGCGTTACGAGCAGTACTTC.

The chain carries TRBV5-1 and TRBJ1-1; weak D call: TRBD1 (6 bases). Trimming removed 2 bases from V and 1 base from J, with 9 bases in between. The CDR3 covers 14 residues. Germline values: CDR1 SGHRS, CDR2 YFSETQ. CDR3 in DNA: TGCGCCAGCAGCTTTGGGGGCGCGAACACTGAAGCTTTCTTT. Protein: CASSFGGANTEAFF.

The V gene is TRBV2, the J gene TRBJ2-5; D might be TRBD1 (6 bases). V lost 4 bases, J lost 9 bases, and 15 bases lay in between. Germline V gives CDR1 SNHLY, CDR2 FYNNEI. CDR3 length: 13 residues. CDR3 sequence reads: CASSARGSEAQYF. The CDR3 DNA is TGTGCCAGCAGTGCGAGGGGGTCCGAGGCCCAGTACTTC.

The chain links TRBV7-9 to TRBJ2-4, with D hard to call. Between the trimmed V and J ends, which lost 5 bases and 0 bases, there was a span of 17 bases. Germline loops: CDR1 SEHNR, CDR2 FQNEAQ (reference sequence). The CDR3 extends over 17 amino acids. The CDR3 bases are TGTGCCAGCAGCCCACCCCTTGGGCAGGTAGCCAAAAACATTCAGTACTTC. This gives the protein CASSPPLGQVAKNIQYF.

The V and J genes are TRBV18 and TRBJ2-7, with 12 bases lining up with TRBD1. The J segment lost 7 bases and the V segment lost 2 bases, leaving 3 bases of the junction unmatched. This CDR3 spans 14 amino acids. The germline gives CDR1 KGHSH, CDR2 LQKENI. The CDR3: CASSPGTGGAEQYF. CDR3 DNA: TGTGCCAGCTCACCAGGGACAGGGGGCGCGGAGCAGTACTTC.

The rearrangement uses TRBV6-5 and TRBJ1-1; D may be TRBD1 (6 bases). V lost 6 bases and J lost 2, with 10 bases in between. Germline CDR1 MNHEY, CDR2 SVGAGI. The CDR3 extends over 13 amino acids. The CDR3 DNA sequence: TGTGCCAGCAGACCGGACAGTAACACTGAAGCTTTCTTT. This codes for CASRPDSNTEAFF.